The source of this T cell receptor beta chain is a study of T cells in Graves' hyperthyroidism and ophthalmopathy. General study findings and limits: Ophthalmopathy onset followed model prediction by a median roughly six months.

This clonotype was recorded many times. What it binds is not known. The CDR3 is 14 amino acids. With V trimmed by 5 bases and J by 8 bases, 7 bases remained unmatched. CDR1 is ENHRY, CDR2 SYGVKD, per germline. The TCR beta CDR3 regions underwent amplification using RNA transcripts as the source. First-round RT-PCR with HTBI primers amplified the TCR CDR3 region. TCRdb redid the calling of the multiplex PCR reads with MiXCR, one entry per CDR3 protein. In the table there are 45,000 to 50,000 distinct CDR3 sequences, about half of which are singletons. The source material was peripheral blood or thyroid tissue (not recorded which). The chain employs TRBV10-3 and TRBJ1-3; 9 positions match TRBD1. The TCR originated in a woman between 45 and 60 years old with Graves' hyperthyroidism. CDR3: CAISPGGDRDTIYF. The CDR3 coding sequence is TGTGCCATCAGTCCTGGCGGGGACAGGGACACCATATATTTT.